This paragraph covers one TCR beta chain sequence. Enrolled during active infection, Seattle patients were then followed longitudinally. The data derive from a study of blood T cell repertoires in COVID-19. On the study more broadly: Material from acute and convalescent COVID-19 was sourced from the United States, Italy and Spain.

Original handling: For nucleated cells, counts were estimated from reference gene primer amplification. Clones were sequenced by immunoSEQ multiplex PCR, and TCRdb holds only the in-frame ones, with some missing. The V and J calls and clone size come from that table; D and trimming were worked out from the DNA. The sample lists approximately 440,000 clones; about nine tenths were seen once. V shed 1 base and J shed 5 bases, with 6 bases lying between them. Germline V gives CDR1 GTSNPN, CDR2 SVGIG (reference sequence). The CDR3 loop spans 11 amino acids. Sequencing was done on a sample of peripheral blood. V and J are TRBV30 and TRBJ2-7; D unclear. This clonotype was obtained from a woman in her 50s with COVID-19, enrolled during active disease. The CDR3 nucleotides read TGTGCCTGGAGTGAGTGGCACGAGCAGTACTTC. Translating it yields CAWSEWHEQYF. Together with reference TRBV30 and TRBJ2-7, the CDR3 gives the full variable domain: SQTIHQWPATLVQPVGSPLSLECTVEGTSNPNLYWYRQAAGRGLQLLFYSVGIGQISSEVPQNLSASRPQDRQFILSSKKLLLSDSGFYLCAWSEWHEQYFGPGTRLTVT.